This TCR beta chain comes out of a study of T-cell reconstitution after alpha-beta-depleted transplantation in children. Study observations and caveats: Reportedly, only several hundred clones from non-depleted graft cells drove alpha-beta T-cell counts at about two months. After transplant, high TCRbeta diversity at day 60 in some patients arose from surviving recipient T cells and thymic progenitors.

This clonotype has only a few counts. Its target is not known. As it was prepared, the TCRbeta library received unique molecular identifiers. TCRdb ran MiXCR on the PCR reads and lists one entry per CDR3 protein. The sample yields roughly 420,000 distinct CDR3 sequences, 15% to 20% seen once. This CDR3 has 15 amino acids. Trimming left V 1 base short and J 5 bases short, with 15 bases between. The germline V gene encodes CDR1 MGHRA and CDR2 YSYEKL. The receptor comes from a boy in the first two years of life who had a stem cell transplant for Wiskott-Aldrich syndrome, so the T cells may come from the graft donor. The sequences come from PBMCs, mostly from graft donor cells, collected 360 days after TCRalphabeta/CD19-depleted stem cell transplant. The chain links TRBV4-1 to TRBJ2-7, with D possibly being TRBD1 (6 bases). The CDR3 region has the DNA TGCGCCAGCAGCCAAGCCTTCCAGGGGAGAGACGAGCAGTACTTC. As protein: CASSQAFQGRDEQYF.